Reported below is one TCR beta chain. Its antigen is undetermined. The V end lost 2 bases, the J end lost 6 bases, and 14 bases lay between the germline ends. Germline CDR1 reads MNHEY; CDR2 reads SMNVEV (reference sequence). The CDR3 is made up of 14 amino acids. Healthy bone marrow donors made up the donor group. The sample originates from a study of cytomegalovirus exposure and HLA in healthy donors. Primers: 60 Vbeta forward and 13 Jbeta reverse. The protocol was immunoSEQ multiplex PCR, while the TCRdb copy is restricted to in-frame clones and leaves out a portion. The sample holds about 110,000 clones, 15% seen once. Study-level results: Accurate HLA-A and HLA-B prediction from TCR beta sequences was reported for most subjects. Within a later analysis, the majority of CMV-associated TCR beta chains appeared HLA-restricted.

This TCR was sampled from a woman younger than 35 in good health and CMV-seronegative. The specimen sequenced was PBMCs. The gene calls are TRBV27 and TRBJ2-7; D might be TRBD1 (5 bases). The CDR3 is CASSLQGIIPEQYF. CDR3 in DNA: TGTGCCAGCAGTTTACAGGGAATAATACCCGAGCAGTACTTC.